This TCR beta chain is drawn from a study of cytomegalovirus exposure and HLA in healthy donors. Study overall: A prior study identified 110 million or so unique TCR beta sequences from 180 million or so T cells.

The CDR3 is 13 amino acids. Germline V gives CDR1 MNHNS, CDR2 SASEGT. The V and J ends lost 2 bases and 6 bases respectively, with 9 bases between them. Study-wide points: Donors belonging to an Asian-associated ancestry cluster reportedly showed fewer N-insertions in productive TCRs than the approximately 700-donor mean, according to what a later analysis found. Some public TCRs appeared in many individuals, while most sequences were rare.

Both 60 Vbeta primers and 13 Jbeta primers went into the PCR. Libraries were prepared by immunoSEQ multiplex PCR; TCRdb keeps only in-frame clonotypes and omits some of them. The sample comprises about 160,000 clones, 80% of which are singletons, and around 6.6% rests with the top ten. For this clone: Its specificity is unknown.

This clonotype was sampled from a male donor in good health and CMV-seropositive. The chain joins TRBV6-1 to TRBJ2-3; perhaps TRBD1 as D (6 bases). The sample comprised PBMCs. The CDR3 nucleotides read TGTGCCAGCAGTGAACCCACAGGGGATACGCAGTATTTT. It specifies CASSEPTGDTQYF.